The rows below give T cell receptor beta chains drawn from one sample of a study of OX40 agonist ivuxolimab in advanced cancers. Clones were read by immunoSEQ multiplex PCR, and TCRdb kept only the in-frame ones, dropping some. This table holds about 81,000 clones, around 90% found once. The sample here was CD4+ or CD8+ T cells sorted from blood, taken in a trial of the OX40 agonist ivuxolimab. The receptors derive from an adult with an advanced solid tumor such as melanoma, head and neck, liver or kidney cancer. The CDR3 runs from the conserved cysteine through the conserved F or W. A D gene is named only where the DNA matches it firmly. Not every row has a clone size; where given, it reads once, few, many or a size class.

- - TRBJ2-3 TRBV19 CATTEGWAGTQYF TGTGCCACTACGGAGGGCTGGGCTGGTACGCAGTATTTT
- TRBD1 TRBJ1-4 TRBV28 CASMDQGVAKLFF TGTGCCAGCATGGACCAGGGGGTAGCAAAACTGTTTTTT
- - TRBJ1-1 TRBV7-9 CASSPRYDMNTEAFF TGTGCCAGCAGCCCGAGATATGACATGAACACTGAAGCTTTCTTT
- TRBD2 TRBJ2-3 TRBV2 CASRPGTSGFFTQYF TGTGCCAGCAGACCCGGGACTAGCGGGTTCTTTACGCAGTATTTT
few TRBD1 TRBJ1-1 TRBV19 CASSQQGGTEAFF TGTGCCAGTAGTCAACAGGGGGGAACTGAAGCTTTCTTT
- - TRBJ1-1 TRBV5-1 CASSRAGDTEAFF TGCGCCAGCAGCAGGGCCGGCGACACTGAAGCTTTCTTT
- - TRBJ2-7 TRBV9 CASSVGAGAYEQYF TGTGCCAGCAGCGTAGGGGCAGGAGCCTACGAGCAGTACTTC
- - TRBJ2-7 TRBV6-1 CASSAREGGTYEQYF TGTGCCAGCAGTGCCCGTGAAGGGGGAACCTACGAGCAGTACTTC
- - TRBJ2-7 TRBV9 CASSVQGSEGHEQYF TGTGCCAGCAGCGTCCAGGGGTCTGAGGGGCACGAGCAGTACTTC
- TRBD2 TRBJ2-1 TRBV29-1 CGAGTSGYNEQFF TGCGGGGCGGGAACTAGCGGCTACAATGAGCAGTTCTTC
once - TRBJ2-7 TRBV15 CATSRSTYEQYF TGTGCCACCAGCAGGTCAACCTACGAGCAGTACTTC
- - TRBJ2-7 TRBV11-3 CASVHEQYF TGTGCCAGCGTCCACGAGCAGTACTTC
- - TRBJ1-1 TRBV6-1 CASKRGVVTEAFF TGTGCCAGCAAAAGGGGAGTGGTGACTGAAGCTTTCTTT
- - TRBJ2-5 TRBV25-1 CASTTGFQETQYF TGTGCCAGCACGACCGGATTCCAAGAGACCCAGTACTTC
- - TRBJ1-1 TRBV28 CASSLTGLGAFF TGTGCCAGCAGTTTAACAGGGTTGGGAGCTTTCTTT
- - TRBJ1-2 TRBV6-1 CATWGTYGYTF TGTGCCACCTGGGGGACCTATGGCTACACCTTC
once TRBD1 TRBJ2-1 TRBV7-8 CASSVTGGLLVF TGTGCCAGCAGCGTCACAGGGGGGCTTCTAGTCTTC
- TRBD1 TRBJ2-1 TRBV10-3 CAISPGQGWSTNEQFF TGTGCCATCAGTCCTGGACAGGGATGGTCTACAAATGAGCAGTTCTTC
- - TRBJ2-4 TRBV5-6 CASSLGQGLLAAKNIQYF TGTGCCAGCAGCTTGGGGCAGGGGTTGTTAGCAGCCAAAAACATTCAGTACTTC
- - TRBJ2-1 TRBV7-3 CASSLTGLAGDYEQFF TGTGCCAGCAGCTTAACGGGTCTAGCAGGGGATTATGAGCAGTTCTTC
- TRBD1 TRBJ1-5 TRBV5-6 CASSFSPGGTLNQPQHF TGTGCCAGCAGCTTTTCGCCAGGGGGCACCTTAAATCAGCCCCAACATTTT
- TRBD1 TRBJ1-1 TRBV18 CASSPTGDSEAFF TGTGCCAGCTCACCTACCGGGGACAGTGAAGCTTTCTTT
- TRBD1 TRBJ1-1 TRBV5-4 CASSPPGQGAYTEAFF TGTGCCAGCAGCCCGCCAGGACAGGGGGCTTACACTGAAGCTTTCTTT
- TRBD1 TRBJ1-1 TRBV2 CASSENRGRMNTEAFF TGTGCCAGCAGTGAAAATAGGGGGCGGATGAACACTGAAGCTTTCTTT
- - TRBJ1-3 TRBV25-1 CASSDPYGSGNTIYF TGTGCCAGCAGTGATCCTTACGGAAGTGGAAACACCATATATTTT
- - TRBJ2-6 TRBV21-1 CASPGPSILGANVLTF TGTGCCAGTCCGGGACCGAGCATTCTTGGGGCCAACGTCCTGACTTTC
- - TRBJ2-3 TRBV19 CASAVGGPTDTQYF TGTGCCAGCGCAGTGGGGGGGCCAACAGATACGCAGTATTTT
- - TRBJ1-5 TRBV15 CATSRDAVSVGNQPQHF TGTGCCACCAGCAGAGATGCGGTCAGTGTGGGCAATCAGCCCCAGCATTTT
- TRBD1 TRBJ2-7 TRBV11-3 CASRYVFRQGKPYEQYF TGTGCCAGCAGGTACGTATTTCGACAGGGGAAACCCTACGAGCAGTACTTC
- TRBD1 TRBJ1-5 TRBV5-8 CASSLTGGGSNQPQHF TGTGCCAGCAGCTTAACAGGGGGGGGGAGCAATCAGCCCCAGCATTTT
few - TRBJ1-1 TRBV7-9 CASSGRMQEAFF TGTGCCAGCAGCGGTAGGATGCAGGAAGCTTTCTTT
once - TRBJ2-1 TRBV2 CASMGTGSEQFF TGTGCCAGCATGGGAACAGGGTCTGAGCAGTTCTTC
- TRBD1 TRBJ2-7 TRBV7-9 CASSRTGYEQYF TGTGCCAGCAGCCGGACAGGTTACGAGCAGTACTTC
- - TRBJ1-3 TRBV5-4 CASSDLFSGNTIYF TGTGCCAGCAGTGATCTCTTCTCTGGAAACACCATATATTTT
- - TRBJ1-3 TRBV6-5 CASTKQGLSGNTIYF TGTGCCAGCACCAAACAGGGCCTCTCTGGAAACACCATATATTTT
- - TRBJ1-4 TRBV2 CASSPTGNPYKLFF TGTGCCAGCAGCCCAACCGGCAACCCTTACAAACTGTTTTTT
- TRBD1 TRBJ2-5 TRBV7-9 CASRPGQQETQYF TGTGCCAGCAGGCCGGGACAGCAAGAGACCCAGTACTTC
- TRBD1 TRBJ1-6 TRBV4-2 CASSPQGVGNSPLHF TGTGCCAGCAGCCCCCAGGGGGTGGGTAATTCACCCCTCCACTTT
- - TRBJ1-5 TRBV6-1 CASSEAPWQGNQPQHF TGTGCCAGCAGTGAAGCTCCGTGGCAGGGGAATCAGCCCCAGCATTTT
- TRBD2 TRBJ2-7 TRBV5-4 CASSPRGGGSYEQYF TGTGCCAGCAGCCCCCGCGGGGGGGGGTCCTACGAGCAGTACTTC
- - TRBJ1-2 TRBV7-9 CASSLAWGASYGYTF TGTGCCAGCAGCTTAGCGTGGGGGGCCAGCTATGGCTACACCTTC
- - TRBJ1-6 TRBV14 CASSRAWGLLTSPLHF TGTGCCAGCAGCCGCGCCTGGGGGCTATTGACCTCACCCCTCCACTTT
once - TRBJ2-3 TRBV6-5 CASSYLGRVLDTQYF TGTGCCAGCAGTTACCTGGGGCGAGTGCTGGATACGCAGTATTTT
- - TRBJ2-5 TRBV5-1 CASSLETLQETQYF TGCGCCAGCAGCTTGGAAACCCTGCAAGAGACCCAGTACTTC
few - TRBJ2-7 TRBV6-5 CASSTTYEQYF TGTGCCAGCAGCACTACTTACGAGCAGTACTTC
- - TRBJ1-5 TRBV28 CASRVAGRPNQPQHF TGTGCCAGCCGCGTTGCAGGGAGACCCAATCAGCCCCAGCATTTT
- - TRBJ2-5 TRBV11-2 CASSLDGNPLGRGTQETQYF TGTGCCAGCAGCTTAGATGGGAATCCTCTGGGGCGGGGAACCCAAGAGACCCAGTACTTC
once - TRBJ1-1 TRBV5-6 CASSLRGSRDLNTEAFF TGTGCCAGCAGCTTACGAGGGTCCCGGGACTTGAACACTGAAGCTTTCTTT
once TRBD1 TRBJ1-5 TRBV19 CASSTYEGQASNQPQHF TGTGCCAGTAGTACATATGAGGGACAGGCTAGCAATCAGCCCCAGCATTTT
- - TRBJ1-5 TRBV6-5 CASSEKTQPQHF TGTGCCAGCAGTGAGAAAACGCAGCCCCAGCATTTT
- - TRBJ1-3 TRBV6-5 CASSEGGFGNTIYF TGTGCCAGCAGTGAAGGGGGTTTTGGAAACACCATATATTTT
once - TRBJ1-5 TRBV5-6 CASSSGWQNQPQHF TGTGCCAGCAGCTCGGGCTGGCAGAATCAGCCCCAGCATTTT
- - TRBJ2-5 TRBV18 CASSPTTAETQYF TGTGCCAGCTCACCAACCACGGCGGAGACCCAGTACTTC
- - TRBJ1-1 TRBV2 CASRGRGGGAGEAFF TGTGCCAGCAGGGGGCGGGGAGGGGGTGCAGGTGAAGCTTTCTTT
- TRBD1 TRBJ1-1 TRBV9 CASSVDPWLGTGRLTEAFF TGTGCCAGCAGCGTAGACCCTTGGTTAGGGACAGGGAGGTTAACTGAAGCTTTCTTT
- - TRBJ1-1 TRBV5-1 CASSLEDTEAFF TGCGCCAGCAGCTTGGAGGACACTGAAGCTTTCTTT
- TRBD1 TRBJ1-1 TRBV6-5 CASFSPGQGAFF TGTGCCAGCTTCTCACCGGGACAGGGGGCTTTCTTT
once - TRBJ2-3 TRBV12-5 CASGFNTKGADTQYF TGTGCTAGTGGTTTTAATACCAAGGGGGCAGATACGCAGTATTTT
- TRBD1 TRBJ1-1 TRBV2 CASTGTGAMNTEAFF TGTGCCAGCACTGGGACAGGGGCCATGAACACTGAAGCTTTCTTT
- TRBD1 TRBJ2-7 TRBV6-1 CASSRDSYYEQYF TGTGCCAGCAGTCGGGACAGCTACTACGAGCAGTACTTC